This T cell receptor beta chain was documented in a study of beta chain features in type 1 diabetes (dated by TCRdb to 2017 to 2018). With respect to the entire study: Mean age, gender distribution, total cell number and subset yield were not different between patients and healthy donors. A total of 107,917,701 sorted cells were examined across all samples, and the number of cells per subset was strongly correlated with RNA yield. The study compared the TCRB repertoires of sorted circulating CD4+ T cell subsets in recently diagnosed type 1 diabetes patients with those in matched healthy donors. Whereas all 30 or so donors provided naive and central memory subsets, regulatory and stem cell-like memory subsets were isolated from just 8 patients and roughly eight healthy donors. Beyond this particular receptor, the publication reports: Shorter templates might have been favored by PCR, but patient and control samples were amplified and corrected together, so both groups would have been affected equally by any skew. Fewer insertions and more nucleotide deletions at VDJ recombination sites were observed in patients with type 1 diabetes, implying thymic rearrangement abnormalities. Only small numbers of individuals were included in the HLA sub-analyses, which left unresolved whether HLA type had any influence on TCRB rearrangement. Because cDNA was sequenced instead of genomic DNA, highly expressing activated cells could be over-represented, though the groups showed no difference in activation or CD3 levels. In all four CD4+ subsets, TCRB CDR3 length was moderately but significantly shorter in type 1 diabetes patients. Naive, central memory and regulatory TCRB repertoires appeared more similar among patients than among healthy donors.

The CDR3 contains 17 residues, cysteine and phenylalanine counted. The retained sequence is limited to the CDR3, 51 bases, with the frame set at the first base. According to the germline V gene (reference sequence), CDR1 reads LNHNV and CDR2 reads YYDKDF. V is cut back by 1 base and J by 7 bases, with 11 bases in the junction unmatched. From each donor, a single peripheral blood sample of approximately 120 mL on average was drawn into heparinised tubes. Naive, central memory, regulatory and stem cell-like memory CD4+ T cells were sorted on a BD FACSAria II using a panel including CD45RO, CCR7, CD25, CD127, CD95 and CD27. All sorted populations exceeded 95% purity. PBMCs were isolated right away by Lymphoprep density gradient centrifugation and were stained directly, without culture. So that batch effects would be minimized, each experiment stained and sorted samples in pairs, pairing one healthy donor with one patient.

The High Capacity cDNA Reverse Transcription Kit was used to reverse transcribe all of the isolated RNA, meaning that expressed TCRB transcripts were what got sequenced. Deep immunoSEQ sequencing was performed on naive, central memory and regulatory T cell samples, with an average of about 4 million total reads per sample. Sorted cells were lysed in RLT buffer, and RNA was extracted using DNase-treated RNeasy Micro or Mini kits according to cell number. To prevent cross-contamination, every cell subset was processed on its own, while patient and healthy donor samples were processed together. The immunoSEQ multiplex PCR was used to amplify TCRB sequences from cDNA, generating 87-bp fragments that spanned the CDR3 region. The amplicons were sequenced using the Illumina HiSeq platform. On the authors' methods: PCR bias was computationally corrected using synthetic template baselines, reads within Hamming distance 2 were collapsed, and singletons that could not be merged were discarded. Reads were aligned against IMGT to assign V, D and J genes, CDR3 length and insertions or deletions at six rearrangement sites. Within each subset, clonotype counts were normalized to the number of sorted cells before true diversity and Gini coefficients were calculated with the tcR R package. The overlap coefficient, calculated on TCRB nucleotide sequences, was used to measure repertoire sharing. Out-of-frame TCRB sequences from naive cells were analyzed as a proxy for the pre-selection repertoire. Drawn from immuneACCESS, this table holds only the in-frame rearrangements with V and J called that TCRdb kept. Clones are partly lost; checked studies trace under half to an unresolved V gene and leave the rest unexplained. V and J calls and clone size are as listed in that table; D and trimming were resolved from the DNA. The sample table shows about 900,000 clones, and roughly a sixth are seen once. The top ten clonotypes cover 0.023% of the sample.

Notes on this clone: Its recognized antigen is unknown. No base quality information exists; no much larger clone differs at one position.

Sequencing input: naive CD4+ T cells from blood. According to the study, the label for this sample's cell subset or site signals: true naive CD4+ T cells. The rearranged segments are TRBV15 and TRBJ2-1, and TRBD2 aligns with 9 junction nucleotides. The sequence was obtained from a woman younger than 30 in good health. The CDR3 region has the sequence CATSRAGVAGAWNEQFF. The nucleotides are TGTGCCACCAGCAGAGCTGGGGTAGCGGGAGCTTGGAATGAGCAGTTCTTC.